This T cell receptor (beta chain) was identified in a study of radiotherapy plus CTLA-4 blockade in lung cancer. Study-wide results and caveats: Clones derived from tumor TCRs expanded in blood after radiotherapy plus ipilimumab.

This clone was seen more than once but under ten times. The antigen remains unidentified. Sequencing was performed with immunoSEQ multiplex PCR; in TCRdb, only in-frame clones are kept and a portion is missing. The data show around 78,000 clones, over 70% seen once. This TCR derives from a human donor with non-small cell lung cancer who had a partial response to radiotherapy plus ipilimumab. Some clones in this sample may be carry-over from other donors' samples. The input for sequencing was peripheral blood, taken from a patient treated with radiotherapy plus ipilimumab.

CDR3 DNA sequence: TGCGCCAGCAGCTTTGAACTAGCAGAGCAGTACTTC. Protein sequence: CASSFELAEQYF. This chain links TRBV5-1 with TRBJ2-7, with a tentative D call TRBD2 (6 bases). Trimming stripped 2 bases from V and 7 bases from J, with 10 bases between. The CDR3 runs to 12 residues. Germline CDR1 reads SGHRS; CDR2 reads YFSETQ.